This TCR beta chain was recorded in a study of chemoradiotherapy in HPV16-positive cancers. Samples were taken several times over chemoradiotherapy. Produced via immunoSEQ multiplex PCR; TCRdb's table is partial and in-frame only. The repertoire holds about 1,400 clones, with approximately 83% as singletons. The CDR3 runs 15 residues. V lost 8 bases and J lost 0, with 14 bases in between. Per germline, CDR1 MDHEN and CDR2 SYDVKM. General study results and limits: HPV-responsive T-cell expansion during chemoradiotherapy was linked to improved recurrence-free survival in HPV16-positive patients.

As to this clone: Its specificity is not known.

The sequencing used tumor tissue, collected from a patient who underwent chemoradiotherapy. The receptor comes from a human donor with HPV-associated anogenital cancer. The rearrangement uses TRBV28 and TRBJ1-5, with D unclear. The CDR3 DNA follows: TGTGCCAGCGCGGGCCCTGTGTATAGCAATCAGCCCCAGCATTTT. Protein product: CASAGPVYSNQPQHF.